This T cell receptor beta chain was found in a study of shared clonotypes between healthy human individuals. The study drew all its donors from Caucasian adults living in Nashville, Tennessee. Assay runs were performed at deep level. Across several immunoSEQ plates, the genomic DNA of each subset was split evenly. TCRdb keeps only in-frame clones here, not all; method: immunoSEQ multiplex PCR. The sample yields about 2 million clones, 95% seen once. V was clipped by 0 bases and J by 2 bases; unmatched bases: 2. Germline CDR1 reads MNHEY; CDR2 reads SMNVEV (reference sequence). The CDR3 is 16 amino acids. This clone has ten or more counts.

This rearrangement joins TRBV27 to TRBJ2-3; TRBD1 aligns across 10 bases. The clonotype comes from a man between 18 and 35 years old in good health. The sequenced sample consisted of naive CD4+ T cells sorted from blood. Subset reported: CD45RA+ positively selected. The CDR3 protein is CASSLSTGGLTDTQYF. The DNA for the CDR3 is TGTGCCAGCAGTTTATCGACAGGGGGCCTCACAGATACGCAGTATTTT.